These 23 T cell receptor beta chains were sequenced from one sample in a study of CD8 T cells in ankylosing spondylitis. TCRdb re-called the 5' RACE reads through MiXCR, storing one row per CDR3 protein. The sample records fewer than 250,000 distinct CDR3 sequences, 8% to 11% being singletons. Specimen: blood, either unsorted or a sorted T cell fraction (not recorded which). The source is a male donor with ankylosing spondylitis or in good health (not recorded which).

The CDR3 is CASSSTDRRILAEAFF. The CDR3 DNA sequence: TGTGCCAGCAGCTCAACCGACCGGAGAATACTGGCCGAAGCTTTCTTT. The chain joins TRBV7-9 to TRBJ1-1; the D is unclear. This CDR3 is built from 16 residues. V was clipped by 4 bases and J by 8 bases, with 23 bases between them. The germline V gene has CDR1 SEHNR and CDR2 FQNEAQ (reference sequence).

Ten or more counts support this clonotype. The J gene is TRBJ2-7, the V gene TRBV11-2; 8 nucleotides match TRBD2. The trim removed 7 bases at V and 1 base at J, leaving 9 bases unmatched. Germline values: CDR1 SGHAT, CDR2 FQNNGV. This CDR3 contains 15 residues. The DNA of the CDR3 is TGTGCCAGCAACCCAATGACTAGCGCATCCTACGAGCAGTACTTC. It translates to CASNPMTSASYEQYF. Variable domain in full (rest from reference TRBV11-2 and TRBJ2-7): EAGVAQSPRYKIIEKRQSVAFWCNPISGHATLYWYQQILGQGPKLLIQFQNNGVVDDSQLPKDRFSAERLKGVDSTLKIQPAKLEDSAVYLCASNPMTSASYEQYFGPGTRLTVT.

As regards this clonotype: The junction differs from germline at one of its ends, possibly a read error. The chain links TRBV20-1 to TRBJ2-3; D remains ambiguous. Germline V gene lookup returns CDR1 DFQATT and CDR2 SNEGSKA (reference sequence). The CDR3 spans 17 residues. DNA for the CDR3: TGCAATGCTAGATCGTTAGCCGGGCTGCCAAACACAGATACGCAGTATTTT. Amino acid sequence: CNARSLAGLPNTDTQYF.

The sample holds a few counts of this clonotype. The genes are TRBV3-1 and TRBJ2-5; D is tentatively TRBD1 or TRBD2 (5 bases each). The CDR3 contains 15 residues. The germline V gene has CDR1 LGHDT and CDR2 YNNKEL (reference sequence). The V gene lost 0 bases and the J gene lost 5 bases, with 13 bases spanning the gap. This CDR3 is CASSQDPGPMETQYF. The CDR3 DNA reads TGTGCCAGCAGCCAAGATCCGGGACCGATGGAGACCCAGTACTTC.

A word on this clonotype: It may be a read error: a sequence one base away is much more abundant. V and J are TRBV5-1 and TRBJ1-1; TRBD1 aligns across 8 bases. The CDR3 covers 15 residues. Germline lookup yields CDR1 SGHRS and CDR2 YFSETQ. CDR3 DNA sequence: TGCGCCTGCAGCCTTAGAACAGGGGGAGACACTGAAGCTTTCTTT. Its translation is CACSLRTGGDTEAFF.

In its sample, this clonotype was seen many times. This chain links TRBV7-2 with TRBJ2-3; 8 bases map to TRBD2. With 2 bases clipped from V and 3 bases from J, the junction kept 10 bases outside the gene matches. Germline V lookup: CDR1 SGHTA, CDR2 FQGNSA. The CDR3 totals 17 residues. This CDR3 is CASSLQGTRAVTDTQYF. CDR3 DNA: TGTGCCAGCAGCTTACAAGGGACTAGGGCCGTAACAGATACGCAGTATTTT.

The CDR3, as DNA: TGTGCCAGCAGCCAAGAGGGGGGGAGCTCCTATAATTCACCCCTCCACTTT. This encodes CASSQEGGSSYNSPLHF. The gene calls are TRBV3-1 and TRBJ1-6, with D tentatively TRBD1 (5 bases). CDR1 LGHDT and CDR2 YNNKEL come from the germline V gene (reference sequence). V lost 0 bases, J lost 0 bases, and 9 bases lay in between. The CDR3 extends over 17 amino acids.

The CDR3 spells CASSLALRVSATGELFF. The CDR3 DNA follows: TGTGCCAGCAGCTTAGCGCTCAGGGTGTCAGCCACCGGGGAGCTGTTTTTT. The chain links TRBV7-2 to TRBJ2-2; possible D gene TRBD1, 5 bases. Germline lookup yields CDR1 SGHTA and CDR2 FQGNSA. CDR3 length equals 17 residues. V was shortened by 0 bases and J by 4 bases, with 15 bases between the two germline ends.

This clonotype has a count of ten or more. The chain has TRBV15 and TRBJ2-3, with 7 positions matching TRBD2. CDR1 LNHNV and CDR2 YYDKDF come from the germline V gene (reference sequence). Losses at the gene ends were 5 bases for V and 3 bases for J; bases not matched to a gene: 8. The CDR3 runs to 15 residues. CDR3 in amino acids: CATSRAAGSTDTQYF. DNA of the CDR3: TGTGCCACCAGCCGTGCAGCGGGGTCAACAGATACGCAGTATTTT.

This clonotype was found a few times. This chain uses TRBV28 with TRBJ1-2; a weak D match, TRBD1 (6 bases). The V end lost 6 bases, the J end lost 8 bases, and 16 bases lay between the germline ends. The CDR3 runs 13 residues. Germline CDR1 and CDR2: MDHEN and SYDVKM. The CDR3 here is CASSATGSSGYTF. As DNA, the CDR3 is TGTGCCAGCAGCGCGACAGGTTCTTCGGGCTACACCTTC.

This clonotype was recorded at least ten times. This chain joins TRBV20-1 and TRBJ2-3, with D possibly matching TRBD1 (6 bases). The CDR3 runs 12 residues. The germline V gene has CDR1 DFQATT and CDR2 SNEGSKA (reference sequence). The V end lost 6 bases, the J end lost 4 bases, and 11 bases lay between the germline ends. Here the CDR3 reads CSANRDPDTQYF. In DNA form, the CDR3 reads TGCAGTGCGAACAGGGACCCAGATACGCAGTATTTT.

The sample holds many counts of this clonotype. The V gene is TRBV27, the J gene TRBJ1-1, with 7 nucleotides matching TRBD1. This CDR3 is 13 amino acids long. V was clipped by 8 bases and J by 10 bases; unmatched bases: 13. CDR1 is MNHEY, CDR2 SMNVEV, per germline (reference sequence). Here the CDR3 reads CASLGGGVSRAFF. For the CDR3, the DNA is TGTGCCAGCCTTGGAGGGGGCGTGTCGAGAGCTTTCTTT.

This clonotype has a count of ten or more. The chain joins TRBV7-3 to TRBJ2-3; 11 bases are shared with TRBD2. The length of the CDR3 is 15 residues. Germline values: CDR1 SGHTA, CDR2 FQGTGA. Unmatched junction bases numbered 7, after V lost 5 bases and J lost 6 bases. CDR3 loop: CASSLSGGASDTQYF. The CDR3 nucleotides read TGTGCCAGCAGCCTTAGCGGGGGGGCTTCGGATACGCAGTATTTT.

This clonotype was picked up many times. V is TRBV20-1 and J is TRBJ1-4; tentative D call: TRBD1 (6 bases). The V end lost 0 bases, the J end lost 7 bases, and 15 bases lay between the germline ends. Germline CDR1 and CDR2: DFQATT and SNEGSKA (reference sequence). This CDR3 has 15 residues. The CDR3 DNA is TGCAGTGCTAGAGAGAAACAGGGACTTCCTGAAAAACTGTTTTTT. It specifies CSAREKQGLPEKLFF.

This rearrangement joins TRBV3-1 to TRBJ2-7, with 8 positions matching TRBD1. Germline CDR1 reads LGHDT; CDR2 reads YNNKEL (reference sequence). V dropped 0 bases and J dropped 1; count of bases not matched to a gene: 5. This CDR3 is 16 amino acids long. The CDR3 loop is CASSQDRGTGSYEQYF. The CDR3, as DNA: TGTGCCAGCAGCCAAGATCGGGGGACAGGATCCTACGAGCAGTACTTC.

V is TRBV29-1 and J is TRBJ2-7; D ambiguous. The V gene lost 5 bases and the J gene lost 4 bases, with 12 bases spanning the gap. The CDR3 length is 12 residues. Per germline, CDR1 SQVTM and CDR2 ANQGSEA. DNA for the CDR3: TGCAGCGTTATGTCCGGAAAGTACGAGCAGTACTTC. Protein product: CSVMSGKYEQYF.

Ten or more counts support this clonotype. V gene TRBV5-6 combines with J gene TRBJ1-3, with a possible D match to TRBD1 (5 bases). Between the trimmed V and J ends, which lost 0 bases and 2 bases, there was a span of 9 bases. CDR3 length equals 15 residues. Germline loops: CDR1 SGHDT, CDR2 YYEEEE. The CDR3 loop reads CASSLGARAGNTIYF. DNA for the CDR3: TGTGCCAGCAGCTTGGGGGCCAGGGCTGGAAACACCATATATTTT.

The chain joins TRBV18 to TRBJ2-7; 9 bases are shared with TRBD1. The CDR3 length is 16 residues. V gave up 1 base and J gave up 6 bases; unmatched junction bases: 10. From germline, CDR1 is KGHSH and CDR2 LQKENI. The CDR3 nucleotides read TGTGCCAGCTCACCACTAACCGGGACAGGGCTCAGCGAGCAGTACTTC. Translating it yields CASSPLTGTGLSEQYF. Combining the CDR3 with reference TRBV18 and TRBJ2-7 gives the whole variable domain NAGVMQNPRHLVRRRGQEARLRCSPMKGHSHVYWYRQLPEEGLKFMVYLQKENIIDESGMPKERFSAEFPKEGPSILRIQQVVRGDSAAYFCASSPLTGTGLSEQYFGPGTRLTVT.

This clonotype was seen ten or more times. The chain is built from TRBV5-1 and TRBJ2-5; 9 positions match TRBD1. V was clipped by 2 bases and J by 2 bases; unmatched bases: 4. CDR3 length equals 15 residues. Germline V gives CDR1 SGHRS, CDR2 YFSETQ. CDR3 sequence (DNA): TGCGCCAGCAGCTTCGGGACAGGGCGACAAGAGACCCAGTACTTC. Protein sequence: CASSFGTGRQETQYF.

At least ten counts were recorded for this clonotype. The V and J genes are TRBV5-1 and TRBJ1-1, with D maybe TRBD1 (5 bases). Germline V gives CDR1 SGHRS, CDR2 YFSETQ. The CDR3 totals 15 residues. V was clipped by 8 bases and J by 1 base, with 18 bases between them. The CDR3 here is CASALGVQQNTEAFF. The CDR3 DNA follows: TGCGCCAGTGCTTTGGGGGTTCAGCAGAACACTGAAGCTTTCTTT.

This clonotype was counted many times. This rearrangement joins TRBV5-5 to TRBJ1-4; a weak D match, TRBD1 (6 bases). The V end was cut by 3 bases, the J end by 0 bases, with 15 bases between. Germline-derived CDR1 and CDR2 are SGHKS and YYEKEE (reference sequence). CDR3 size: 17 residues. CDR3 nucleotides: TGTGCCAGCAGCTACCTGACAGGACTTGCAACTAATGAAAAACTGTTTTTT. Translated: CASSYLTGLATNEKLFF.

This clonotype was counted many times. This chain links TRBV12-3 or TRBV12-4 with TRBJ2-5; 11 positions agree with TRBD2. This CDR3 is 16 amino acids long. Unmatched junction bases numbered 8, after V lost 5 bases and J lost 3 bases. CDR3 in DNA: TGTGCCAGCAGTAGAAAACCGGGACTAGCGGAAGAGACCCAGTACTTC. This gives the protein CASSRKPGLAEETQYF.

This chain connects TRBV6-6 to TRBJ1-6; possible D gene TRBD1, 6 bases. Per the germline V gene, CDR1 is MNHNY and CDR2 is SVGAGI (reference sequence). The CDR3 sequence is 13 residues long. Trimming took off 9 bases at V and 7 bases at J, with 13 bases between the two ends. CDR3: CASKNRENSPLHF. In nucleotides, the CDR3 is TGTGCCAGTAAGAACAGGGAAAATTCACCCCTCCACTTT.